The clone carrying this TCR beta chain was detected only once. Sequencing was performed with immunoSEQ multiplex PCR; in TCRdb, only in-frame clones are kept and a portion is missing. The sample carries 70,000 to 95,000 clones, 93% recorded once. This CDR3 spans 15 amino acids. The ends were cut back, 0 bases at V and 2 bases at J, with 9 bases in the middle. Germline assignment: CDR1 SGHTS and CDR2 YDEGEE. These data are taken from a study of control samples from healthy donors and cancer patients. Specimen: PBMCs. The TCR sequence derives from a middle-aged woman with lung cancer. The chain recombines TRBV5-8 with TRBJ2-1; D gene ambiguous. The CDR3 DNA reads as TGTGCCAGCAGCTTGGGAATTATCGCCTACAATGAGCAGTTCTTC. Translation: CASSLGIIAYNEQFF.